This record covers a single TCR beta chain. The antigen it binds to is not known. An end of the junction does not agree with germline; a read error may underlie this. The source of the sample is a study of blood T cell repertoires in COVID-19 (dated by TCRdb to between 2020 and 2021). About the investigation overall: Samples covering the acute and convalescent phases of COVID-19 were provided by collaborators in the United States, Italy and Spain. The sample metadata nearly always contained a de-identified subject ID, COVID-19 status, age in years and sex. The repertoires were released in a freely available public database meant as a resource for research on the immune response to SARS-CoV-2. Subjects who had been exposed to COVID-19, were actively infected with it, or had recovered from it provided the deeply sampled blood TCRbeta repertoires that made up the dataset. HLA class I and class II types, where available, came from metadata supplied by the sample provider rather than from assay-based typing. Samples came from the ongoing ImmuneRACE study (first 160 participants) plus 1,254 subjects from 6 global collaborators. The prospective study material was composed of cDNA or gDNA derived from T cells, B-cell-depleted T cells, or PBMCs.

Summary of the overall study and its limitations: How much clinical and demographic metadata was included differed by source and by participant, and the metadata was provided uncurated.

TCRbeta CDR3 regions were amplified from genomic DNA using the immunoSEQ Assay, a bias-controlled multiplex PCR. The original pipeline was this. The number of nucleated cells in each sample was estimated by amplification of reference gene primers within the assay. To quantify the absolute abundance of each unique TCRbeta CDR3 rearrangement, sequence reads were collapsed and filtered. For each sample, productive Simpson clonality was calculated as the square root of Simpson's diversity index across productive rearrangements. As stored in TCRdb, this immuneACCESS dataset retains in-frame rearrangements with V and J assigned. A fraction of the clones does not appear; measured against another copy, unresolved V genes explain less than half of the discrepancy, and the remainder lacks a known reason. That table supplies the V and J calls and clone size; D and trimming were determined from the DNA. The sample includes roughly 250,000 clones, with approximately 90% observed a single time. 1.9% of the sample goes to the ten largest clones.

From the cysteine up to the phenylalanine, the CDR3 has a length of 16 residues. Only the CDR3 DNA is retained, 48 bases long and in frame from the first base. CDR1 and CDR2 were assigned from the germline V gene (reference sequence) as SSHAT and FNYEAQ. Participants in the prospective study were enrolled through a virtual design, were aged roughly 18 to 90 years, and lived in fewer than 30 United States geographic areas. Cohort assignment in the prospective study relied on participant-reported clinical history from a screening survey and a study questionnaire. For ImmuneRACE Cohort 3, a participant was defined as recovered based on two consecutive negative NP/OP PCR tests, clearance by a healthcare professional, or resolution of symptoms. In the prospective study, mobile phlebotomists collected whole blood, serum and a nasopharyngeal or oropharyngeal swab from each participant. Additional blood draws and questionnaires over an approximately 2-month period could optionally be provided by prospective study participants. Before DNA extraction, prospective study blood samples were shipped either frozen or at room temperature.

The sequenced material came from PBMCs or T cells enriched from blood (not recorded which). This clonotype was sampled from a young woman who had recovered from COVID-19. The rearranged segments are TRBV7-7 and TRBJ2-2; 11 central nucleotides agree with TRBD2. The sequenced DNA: TGTGCTAGCAGCTTAGCGACTAGCGGGGCCGCGGGGGAGCTGTTTTTT. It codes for CASSLATSGAAGELFF.